A selection of T cell receptor beta chains follows, all from one sample in a study of sequential checkpoint blockade in melanoma. Libraries were prepared by immunoSEQ multiplex PCR; TCRdb keeps only in-frame clonotypes and omits some of them. The sample shows tens of thousands of clones, under 70% of them seen only once. Source: CD8+ T cells sorted from blood (inferred from file names), taken from a patient given nivolumab and ipilimumab in sequence. These receptors all stem from a human donor with melanoma. Both conserved end residues are part of each CDR3. The D gene is left open where the match is weak. Size is stated for part of the rows, as once, few or many counts, or as a class when the clone is expanded.

size	D	V	J	CDR3	DNA
NA	NA	TRBV2	TRBJ2-5	CASRTPQETQYF	TGTGCCAGCAGGACACCTCAAGAGACCCAGTACTTC
once	TRBD1	TRBV29-1	TRBJ2-5	CSVIGQGFGETQYF	TGCAGCGTTATCGGACAGGGGTTCGGGGAGACCCAGTACTTC
NA	NA	TRBV27	TRBJ2-1	CASSLYYDHNEQFF	TGTGCCAGCAGTCTCTACTATGACCACAATGAGCAGTTCTTC
few	TRBD1	TRBV5-1	TRBJ1-3	CASSGGDRVYSGNTIYF	TGCGCCAGCAGTGGGGGTGACAGGGTGTACTCTGGAAACACCATATATTTT
NA	NA	TRBV7-3	TRBJ1-2	CASSLDGGSYGYTF	TGTGCCAGCAGCTTAGATGGGGGCAGCTATGGCTACACCTTC
NA	NA	TRBV13	TRBJ2-4	CASSGQNQNIQYF	TGTGCCAGCAGTGGACAGAACCAAAACATTCAGTACTTC
medium-sized	TRBD1	TRBV7-9	TRBJ1-4	CASSRTTGANEKLFF	TGTGCCAGCAGCCGTACCACAGGGGCTAATGAAAAACTGTTTTTT
few	TRBD2	TRBV7-2	TRBJ2-1	CASSLGLAGGLGNEQFF	TGTGCCAGCAGCTTAGGCCTAGCGGGGGGGTTGGGGAATGAGCAGTTCTTC
NA	NA	TRBV13	TRBJ2-7	CASSSYSRPSYEQYF	TGTGCCAGCAGCTCCTACTCGAGACCTAGCTACGAGCAGTACTTC
NA	NA	TRBV21-1	TRBJ2-2	CASSKETGTAGELFF	TGTGCCAGCAGCAAAGAAACAGGGACGGCCGGGGAGCTGTTTTTT
NA	TRBD1	TRBV6-1	TRBJ1-2	CASSLGQDGYTF	TGTGCCAGCAGTCTAGGACAGGATGGCTACACCTTC
NA	NA	TRBV12-5	TRBJ2-7	CASRTSTYEQYF	TGTGCTAGTCGGACATCTACCTACGAGCAGTACTTC
NA	NA	TRBV5-5	TRBJ2-1	CASSLEGAGSSYNEQFF	TGTGCCAGCAGCTTGGAGGGGGCGGGGAGCTCCTACAATGAGCAGTTCTTC
NA	TRBD2	TRBV5-8	TRBJ2-1	CASSEQTSGASQNEQFF	TGTGCCAGCAGCGAGCAGACTAGCGGGGCATCGCAAAATGAGCAGTTCTTC
NA	TRBD1	TRBV6-5	TRBJ2-5	CASSLLGTVKETQYF	TGTGCCAGCAGCTTACTGGGGACAGTAAAAGAGACCCAGTACTTC
NA	NA	TRBV11-2	TRBJ2-5	CASSLGARQWETQYF	TGTGCCAGCAGCTTAGGGGCCCGACAGTGGGAGACCCAGTACTTC
NA	TRBD1	TRBV28	TRBJ2-1	CASSRDRLYNEQFF	TGTGCCAGCTCAAGGGACAGACTCTACAATGAGCAGTTCTTC
NA	TRBD1	TRBV2	TRBJ1-4	CASEGQVNEKLFF	TGTGCCAGCGAGGGACAGGTTAATGAAAAACTGTTTTTT
NA	NA	TRBV7-2	TRBJ1-2	CASSYLRGASYGYTF	TGTGCCAGCAGCTACCTCAGGGGCGCTTCCTATGGCTACACCTTC
once	NA	TRBV25-1	TRBJ1-5	CASSELGLNQPQHF	TGTGCCAGCAGTGAACTTGGACTCAATCAGCCCCAGCATTTT
NA	TRBD1	TRBV11-3	TRBJ2-1	CASSPRPGTGGINEQFF	TGTGCCAGCAGCCCAAGGCCCGGGACAGGGGGCATCAATGAGCAGTTCTTC
NA	TRBD2	TRBV5-6	TRBJ2-1	CASSLTLAVNEQFF	TGTGCCAGCAGCTTGACACTAGCGGTCAATGAGCAGTTCTTC
few	NA	TRBV27	TRBJ2-1	CASSLGRGAYSGQFF	TGTGCCAGCAGTTTGGGGAGGGGGGCATACTCTGGGCAGTTCTTC
NA	NA	TRBV27	TRBJ2-1	CASSPTGYNEQFF	TGTGCCAGCAGCCCTACAGGGTACAATGAGCAGTTCTTC
NA	TRBD2	TRBV29-1	TRBJ2-5	CSAIDTREGETQYF	TGCAGCGCGATAGACACCAGGGAGGGAGAGACCCAGTACTTC
NA	NA	TRBV2	TRBJ2-1	CASRQVEQFF	TGTGCCAGCAGGCAGGTGGAGCAGTTCTTC
NA	NA	TRBV9	TRBJ2-3	CASSPSGGLDTQYF	TGTGCCAGCAGCCCTAGTGGTGGCCTGGATACGCAGTATTTT
few	NA	TRBV27	TRBJ2-2	CASSFSGNTGELFF	TGTGCCAGCAGTTTTTCGGGGAACACCGGGGAGCTGTTTTTT
once	TRBD1	TRBV29-1	TRBJ2-1	CSVSQPTGGYEQFF	TGCAGCGTGTCCCAACCTACAGGGGGTTATGAGCAGTTCTTC
NA	NA	TRBV9	TRBJ1-1	CVSSPSGDMNTEAFF	TGTGTCAGCAGCCCAAGTGGAGATATGAACACTGAAGCTTTCTTT
NA	NA	TRBV9	TRBJ1-1	CASSVDGGNTEAFF	TGTGCCAGCAGCGTAGACGGGGGGAACACTGAAGCTTTCTTT
NA	NA	TRBV4-1	TRBJ1-2	CASSQGPGGGYTF	TGCGCCAGCAGCCAAGGGCCAGGAGGTGGCTACACCTTC
NA	NA	TRBV14	TRBJ1-1	CASSQGTYTEAFF	TGTGCCAGCAGCCAAGGAACTTACACTGAAGCTTTCTTT
NA	NA	TRBV11-2	TRBJ1-2	CASSPTVSSGYTF	TGTGCCAGCAGCCCCACAGTATCCTCGGGCTACACCTTC
NA	NA	TRBV4-2	TRBJ1-3	CASSQAGSGNTIYF	TGTGCCAGCAGCCAAGCAGGGTCTGGAAACACCATATATTTT
once	TRBD1	TRBV9	TRBJ2-1	CASSLLDGTGGNEQFF	TGTGCCAGCAGCCTTCTAGATGGGACAGGGGGGAATGAGCAGTTCTTC
few	NA	TRBV5-5	TRBJ1-1	CASSQETGNTEAFF	TGTGCCAGCAGCCAAGAAACAGGGAACACTGAAGCTTTCTTT
NA	TRBD1	TRBV14	TRBJ2-5	CASSHLTGGLEETQYF	TGTGCCAGCAGCCACTTAACAGGGGGTTTAGAAGAGACCCAGTACTTC
NA	NA	TRBV7-2	TRBJ1-4	CASSFEGLNEKLFF	TGTGCCAGCAGCTTCGAGGGTCTGAATGAAAAACTGTTTTTT
NA	TRBD1	TRBV9	TRBJ2-2	CASSDRDRGDTGELFF	TGTGCCAGCAGCGACCGGGACAGGGGAGACACCGGGGAGCTGTTTTTT
NA	TRBD2	TRBV9	TRBJ2-1	CASSGSGGTNEQFF	TGTGCCAGCAGCGGTAGCGGGGGGACCAATGAGCAGTTCTTC
NA	TRBD2	TRBV4-3	TRBJ2-2	CASSQGAAGGWGGELFF	TGCGCCAGCAGCCAAGGGGCCGCGGGGGGCTGGGGGGGGGAGCTGTTTTTT
NA	NA	TRBV5-4	TRBJ2-2	CASQYAGNTGELFF	TGTGCCAGCCAATATGCAGGGAACACCGGGGAGCTGTTTTTT
NA	NA	TRBV5-1	TRBJ2-6	CASGPGSGANVLTF	TGCGCCAGCGGCCCGGGCTCTGGGGCCAACGTCCTGACTTTC
NA	NA	TRBV2	TRBJ2-5	CASSDVGRFEETQYF	TGTGCCAGCAGTGACGTGGGGCGTTTTGAAGAGACCCAGTACTTC
NA	NA	TRBV9	TRBJ2-7	CASSVEPGEQYF	TGTGCCAGCAGCGTAGAACCGGGCGAGCAGTACTTC
few	NA	TRBV29-1	TRBJ2-1	CSVVGLASSQFF	TGCAGCGTCGTCGGGCTAGCTTCATCTCAGTTCTTC